The next 11 T cell receptor beta chains were all read from a single sample in a study of monozygotic twins with inflammatory bowel disease. TCRdb reprocessed the 5' RACE reads and stores each CDR3 protein as one record, lacking DNA. This sample's clone table lists 420,000 or so distinct CDR3 sequences. The sequenced sample was blood. The receptors here all came from a human donor with ulcerative colitis or Crohn's disease, or a healthy co-twin of an affected twin (not recorded which).

This chain uses TRBV5-1 with TRBJ2-3; TCRdb reports TRBD2, a call that lacks DNA to check it against. The CDR3 consists of 18 residues. Germline V CDR1 and CDR2: SGHRS, YFSETQ. This CDR3 reads CASSFGGTSGKSKDTQYF.

The chain has TRBV14 and TRBJ2-7. CDR3 size: 15 residues. Germline loops: CDR1 SGHDN, CDR2 FVKESK. The CDR3: CASSQESGAPYEQYF.

The rearrangement joins TRBV7-2 to TRBJ1-5. In germline, CDR1 is SGHTA, CDR2 FQGNSA. CDR3 size: 14 residues. CDR3 amino acids: CASSPFGSNQPQHF.

The CDR3 loop reads CASLPFGRGELFF. The chain uses TRBV6-5 and TRBJ2-2; TCRdb's D call of TRBD1 is untestable without DNA. The CDR3 extends over 13 amino acids. CDR1 is MNHEY, CDR2 SVGAGI, per germline.

The CDR3 sequence: CASSLGQGAHEQFF. V usage is TRBV9 and J usage is TRBJ2-1; TCRdb reports TRBD1, a call that lacks DNA to check it against. There are 14 residues in the CDR3. Per germline, CDR1 SGDLS and CDR2 YYNGEE.

The V gene is TRBV19, the J gene TRBJ1-2. The CDR3 length is 16 residues. In germline, CDR1 is LNHDA, CDR2 SQIVND (reference sequence). CDR3 in amino acids: CASSMNKGGGTFGYTF.

The genes are TRBV5-1 and TRBJ2-6; checking the TCRdb D call of TRBD2 is not possible without DNA. The germline V gene encodes CDR1 SGHRS and CDR2 YFSETQ. The CDR3 totals 17 residues. CDR3 amino acids: CASSLEQGPSGANVLTF.

This chain connects TRBV7-9 to TRBJ1-1. The CDR3 extends over 15 amino acids. Germline V gene data show CDR1 as SEHNR and CDR2 as FQNEAQ (reference sequence). CDR3 loop: CASSISDRDGPRAFF.

The V gene is TRBV5-6, the J gene TRBJ2-7; TCRdb's D gene call, TRBD1, goes unchecked for lack of DNA. This CDR3 comprises 15 residues. Germline assignment: CDR1 SGHDT and CDR2 YYEEEE. Here the CDR3 reads CASTTWGTYSYEQYF. Complete variable domain (other parts from reference TRBV5-6 and TRBJ2-7): DAGVTQSPTHLIKTRGQQVTLRCSPKSGHDTVSWYQQALGQGPQFIFQYYEEEERQRGNFPDRFSGHQFPNYSSELNVNALLLGDSALYLCASTTWGTYSYEQYFGPGTRLTVT.

The chain joins TRBV28 to TRBJ2-7. CDR1 and CDR2 from the germline V gene are MDHEN and SYDVKM. This CDR3 region has 11 residues. Here the CDR3 reads CASRLAHEQYF.

The chain links TRBV7-9 to TRBJ1-1; lacking DNA, the TRBD1 call made by TCRdb goes unchecked. This CDR3 has 13 amino acids. CDR1 and CDR2 (germline): SEHNR, FQNEAQ (reference sequence). This chain's CDR3 is CATRGGLFTEAFF.